This T cell receptor (beta chain) was identified during a study of blood T cells in healthy people across ages (dated by TCRdb to the mid-2010s). For context, the study as a whole: In model experiments, template switching captured about one uniquely barcoded TCR beta cDNA molecule for every two T cells. To avoid experimental bias, donors of different ages were spread randomly across the sequencing lanes. The donors were split into four age groups: young (average around 16 years), middle-aged (over 35), aged (62) and long-lived (more than 80). To track age-related changes in TCR beta repertoire diversity, the study relied on deep sequencing normalized with unique cDNA molecular identifiers. For two donors (one aged 18 to 29 and one aged 80 or older), the study analyzed two additional independent replicas of 1 million unique cDNA reads from the same blood draw. Points the paper makes about the study in general: Estimates of total diversity based on one million sequenced T cells were regarded as lower bounds and as underestimates. Bulk unsorted PBMC profiling prevented conclusive comparison of naive and antigen-experienced compartments. Donor CMV infection status was unknown, potentially confounding age-related changes in expanded clonotypes. As age increased, observed TCR beta diversity per million T cells dropped in a roughly linear way, and a significant reduction was already evident by age 40. Observed TCR beta diversity correlated strongly with the percentage of naive T cells measured by flow cytometry. Compared with the aged group, more naive CD4+ T cells, fewer expanded clones and increased TCR diversity were shown by the long-lived group, suggesting age selection.

The donors were some 36 Caucasian individuals from Russia, aged 6 to 90 years, who were systemically healthy. Around 9.7 milliliters of peripheral blood were collected from each donor into EDTA-treated Vacutainer tubes. Ficoll-Paque density-gradient centrifugation was used to isolate PBMCs, with at least 6.5 million per sample. Total RNA was extracted from PBMCs with Trizol reagent, with at least 6 micrograms obtained per sample. For every donor, an aliquot of PBMCs went through flow cytometry to measure the percentages of naive CD45RAhigh/CD27high T cells. Libraries were built with 5' RACE. A second about 7 to 12 cycle PCR used a sample-barcoded 5' primer and a J-beta primer mix. Each TCR beta cDNA molecule received a unique molecular identifier from a template-switch 5' adaptor carrying 12 random nucleotides. Each sample yielded at least 2.5 million CDR3-containing paired-end reads. All of the RNA was converted into first-strand cDNA using the Mint cDNA synthesis kit, with a TRBC-specific oligonucleotide serving as the primer. All cDNA was treated with uracil-DNA glycosylase and then went through a first 18-cycle PCR with the universal primers M1SS and BC2_uni_R. The paper's data handling went like this. Each sample was normalized by randomly selecting 1 million high-quality reads, each carrying a distinct molecular identifier. Instead of being binned into consensus sequences, reads that shared molecular identifiers were thrown out. MiTCR, set to a Q25 quality threshold and the strictest error-elimination algorithm, was used for CDR3 identification, clonotype clustering and error correction. A nonparametric unseen species model with Euler transformation was used to estimate a lower bound on total TCR beta diversity. TCRdb trimmed public reads at Q25 via fastp, called clones via MiXCR and kept in-frame beta chains. Each CDR3 protein appears once, grouped with its most common genes and DNA. None of the V and J calls come from the authors' own analysis; TCRdb made them. Present in this sample are fewer than 2 million distinct CDR3 sequences, about two fifths of which were seen just once. 23% of the sample is taken by the ten largest.

Comment on this clonotype: The specificity of this receptor is unknown. Base qualities are not recorded, but no much larger clone differs from it by a single base.

A distance of 15 bases separates the germline ends of V and J, which lose 8 bases and 5 bases respectively. The CDR3 contains 13 residues, cysteine and phenylalanine counted. The read is trimmed to its CDR3 DNA, 39 bases read in frame from base 1. The germline V gene sets CDR1 to ENHRY and CDR2 to SYGVKD. The TCR sequence derives from a human donor in good health. The chain employs TRBV10-3 and TRBJ2-5; perhaps TRBD2 is the D gene, with 5 bases matching. The sequenced sample was blood. The nucleotides read TGTGCCATCCTCTTGGAGGACCGGGAGACCCAGTACTTC. It translates as CAILLEDRETQYF.